Listed below are T cell receptor beta chains from one sample, sequenced in a study of beta chain features in type 1 diabetes. The assay was immunoSEQ multiplex PCR, and TCRdb's table has in-frame clones only and misses some. The sample consists of some 250,000 clones, over 11% of them appearing once. The sequenced material came from naive CD4+ T cells from blood. The receptors shown here come from a man under 40 with type 1 diabetes. CDR3s leave out the opening cysteine and the closing phenylalanine or tryptophan.

J: TRBJ2-6
V: TRBV6-5
CDR3: ASSYQFSGANVLT

J: TRBJ2-7
V: TRBV4-1
CDR3: ASSQVSVGTGGHEQY

J: TRBJ2-3
V: TRBV18
CDR3: ASSPPGFSTDTQY

J: TRBJ1-1
V: TRBV11-2
CDR3: ASCALNTEAF

J: TRBJ1-1
V: TRBV6-1
CDR3: ASRKGSGRNTEAF

J: TRBJ2-7
V: TRBV2
CDR3: ATQGASYEQY

J: TRBJ2-5
V: TRBV7-7
CDR3: ASSASLAGGLQETQY

J: TRBJ2-7
V: TRBV18
CDR3: ASSPPAERVYEQY

J: TRBJ2-3
V: TRBV4-1
CDR3: ASSFLRGSTDTQY

J: TRBJ1-2
V: TRBV18
CDR3: ASSPEQANYGYT

J: TRBJ2-2
V: TRBV7-8
CDR3: ASSQRRDGELF

J: TRBJ1-4
V: TRBV5-4
CDR3: ASSKGQGNEKLF

J: TRBJ2-5
V: TRBV11-2
CDR3: ATGGPPETQY

J: TRBJ2-7
V: TRBV5-6
CDR3: ASSLALAGESYEQY

J: TRBJ2-2
V: TRBV7-9
CDR3: ASSLALTGELF

J: TRBJ1-6
V: TRBV5-1
CDR3: ASSLDPGASPLH

J: TRBJ1-6
V: TRBV5-6
CDR3: ASTGQLDSPLH

J: TRBJ2-5
V: TRBV5-6
CDR3: ASSLGYTGYFQETQY

J: TRBJ1-6
V: TRBV4-2
CDR3: ASSQVTGKNSPLH

J: TRBJ1-4
V: TRBV5-1
CDR3: ASTSGTGDEKLF

J: TRBJ2-7
V: TRBV10-3
CDR3: AISGTQSSYEQY

J: TRBJ2-1
V: TRBV7-6
CDR3: ASSPGVTDEQF

J: TRBJ1-1
V: TRBV4-2
CDR3: ASSLYRTGILNTEAF

J: TRBJ2-3
V: TRBV5-1
CDR3: ASSRDRGSTDTQY

J: TRBJ1-1
V: TRBV6-6
CDR3: ASSYSSGQKNTEAF

J: TRBJ1-1
V: TRBV29-1
CDR3: SAQGSDTEAF

J: TRBJ1-2
V: TRBV9
CDR3: ASSVSHHSPRQRDYGYT

J: TRBJ1-5
V: TRBV6-5
CDR3: ASTQGDQPQH

J: TRBJ2-6
V: TRBV6-6
CDR3: ASILGTGAGANVLT

J: TRBJ2-7
V: TRBV4-1
CDR3: ASSLGGGESYEQY

J: TRBJ2-3
V: TRBV7-9
CDR3: ASSLAGRGTDTQY

J: TRBJ2-3
V: TRBV9
CDR3: ASTPSGKTSDTQY

J: TRBJ2-1
V: TRBV5-1
CDR3: ASSWGGQGAAFDEQF

J: TRBJ2-5
V: TRBV5-4
CDR3: ASSLRGGETQY

J: TRBJ2-7
V: TRBV7-2
CDR3: ASSLVGTEQY

J: TRBJ1-5
V: TRBV9
CDR3: ASSATGSNQPQH

J: TRBJ1-2
V: TRBV7-9
CDR3: ASSLVGDRGVYGYT

J: TRBJ2-5
V: TRBV4-1
CDR3: ASSPGTSGGGFQETQY

J: TRBJ1-5
V: TRBV19
CDR3: ASGQGGGQPQH

J: TRBJ1-1
V: TRBV13
CDR3: ASSLELEKAF

J: TRBJ2-2
V: TRBV7-9
CDR3: ASSLLTGVNTGELF

J: TRBJ2-7
V: TRBV12-5
CDR3: ASGLVLGDTHYEQY

J: TRBJ2-7
V: TRBV5-1
CDR3: ASSLDLRSYEQY

J: TRBJ2-7
V: TRBV19
CDR3: ASRGAGTGSSYEQY

J: TRBJ2-1
V: TRBV6-6
CDR3: ASTGGQGNYNEQF

J: TRBJ2-7
V: TRBV30
CDR3: AWSYPRGRGHEQY

J: TRBJ2-3
V: TRBV21-1
CDR3: ASSPLTGTSGTDTQY

J: TRBJ2-1
V: TRBV14
CDR3: ASSQRQGNNNEQF

J: TRBJ2-3
V: TRBV5-1
CDR3: ASSLRVDTDTQY

J: TRBJ1-1
V: TRBV25-1
CDR3: ASSDPSDRGFPEAF

J: TRBJ1-2
V: TRBV30
CDR3: AWRGGTGVGYGYT

J: TRBJ2-2
V: TRBV30
CDR3: AWRGDRANTGELF

J: TRBJ1-5
V: TRBV4-1
CDR3: ASSQVAGGNQPQH

J: TRBJ2-7
V: TRBV2
CDR3: ASSEVFSTRSEQY